This TCR beta chain is from a study of blood T cells in healthy people across ages. Study findings and constraints: The recorded TCR beta diversity per million T cells decreased in a roughly linear manner with age. More naive CD4+ cells and higher diversity were found in long-lived than in aged donors.

Using a J-beta primer mix together with a sample-barcoded 5' primer, a second PCR was run for roughly 6 to 11 cycles. MiXCR, applied by TCRdb to the 5' RACE reads, yields one record per CDR3 protein. Counted here are roughly 1,000,000 distinct CDR3 sequences, 25% occurring once; the ten biggest clones make up less than 0.85%. This CDR3 contains 14 residues. Trimming left V 5 bases short and J 2 bases short, with 12 bases between. Germline V gives CDR1 MNHEY, CDR2 SVGAGI. Of note for this clonotype: Its antigen is not known.

These data also formed part of another study, on T cells of mothers and their children.

The chain uses TRBV6-5 and TRBJ1-1; D call uncertain. Material: blood. This receptor was taken from a girl aged 2 to 9 in good health. CDR3 sequence: CASSVTPGNTEAFF. CDR3 nucleotide sequence: TGTGCCAGCAGTGTAACCCCGGGAAACACTGAAGCTTTCTTT.